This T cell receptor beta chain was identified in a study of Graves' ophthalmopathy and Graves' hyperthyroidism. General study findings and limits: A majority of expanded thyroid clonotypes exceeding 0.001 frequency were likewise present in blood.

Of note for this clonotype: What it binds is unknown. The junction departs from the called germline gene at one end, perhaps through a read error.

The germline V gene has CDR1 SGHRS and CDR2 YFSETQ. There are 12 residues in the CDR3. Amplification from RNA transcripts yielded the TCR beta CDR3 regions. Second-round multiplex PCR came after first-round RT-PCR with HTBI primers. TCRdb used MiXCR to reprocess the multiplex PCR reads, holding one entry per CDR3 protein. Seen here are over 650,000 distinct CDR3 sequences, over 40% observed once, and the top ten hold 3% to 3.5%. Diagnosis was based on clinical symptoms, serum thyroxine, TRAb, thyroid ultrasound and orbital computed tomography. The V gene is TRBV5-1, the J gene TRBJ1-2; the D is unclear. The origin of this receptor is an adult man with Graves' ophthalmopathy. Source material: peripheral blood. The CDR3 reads CASSLGNYGFTF. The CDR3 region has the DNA TGCGCCAGCAGCTTGGGCAATTATGGCTTCACCTTC.